This section outlines one T cell receptor (beta chain) sequence together with its context. Its antigen remains unidentified. The sample holds no much larger clone one base away, and base qualities are not on file. The data derive from a study of OX40 agonist ivuxolimab in advanced cancers. The study in broad terms: Ivuxolimab was an agonistic, fully human IgG2 monoclonal antibody directed against OX40 (CD134), a costimulatory receptor. Intravenous ivuxolimab was administered to patients every 2 weeks at six dose levels: 0.01, 0.1, 0.3, 1.5, 3 and 10 mg/kg. A male proportion of under 85% and a mean age of about 60 years, ranging from roughly 23 to 85, were recorded for the dose-escalation cohort. Partial responses were achieved by three dose-escalation patients, of whom one had hepatocellular carcinoma and two had cutaneous melanoma. Prior anti-PD-1, anti-PD-L1 or anti-CTLA-4 therapy was permitted, and checkpoint inhibitors had been received by about two fifths of dose-escalation patients. The point of sequencing TCRbeta in the periphery was to test whether ivuxolimab changed TCR sequence diversity and drove clonal T-cell expansion. Of the approximately 54 dose-escalation patients, hepatocellular carcinoma was present in approximately 20, melanoma in approximately 15, renal cell carcinoma in 9 and head and neck cancer in 9. The paper reports the monotherapy dose-escalation portion (N of about 51 patients) of the phase I ivuxolimab trial.

The trial excluded patients who had a history of autoimmune disease or were on systemic immunosuppression. Peripheral blood for TCR sequencing was collected from all dose cohorts at baseline, on cycle 4 day 1, and on cycle 7 day 1. The samples were drawn from a first-in-human, open-label, multicenter phase I dose-escalation trial of ivuxolimab. The trial enrolled adults with locally advanced or metastatic head and neck squamous cell, hepatocellular, melanoma or renal cell carcinoma. Before TCR sequencing, CD4+ T cells and CD8+ T cells from peripheral blood were sorted into separate populations. On the study overall, not on this receptor specifically: Low levels of normalized T-cell clonal expansion were also seen in some patients who did not respond. At doses from 0.1 to 3.0 mg/kg, clonal expansion was seen in both CD4+ and CD8+ blood T cells between baseline and week 6. In partial responders in the 0.1-3.0 mg/kg groups, normalized peripheral clonal expansion was found to be among the lowest, especially among CD8+ T cells. The antigen specificity of the clonally expanded peripheral T cells was not determined. On average, CD8+ T cells showed more expanded clones than CD4+ T cells after ivuxolimab.

For sequencing of the TCRbeta CDR3 region, genomic DNA was extracted from the sorted cells. The immunoSEQ Assay was used for sequencing of TCRbeta CDR3 regions. What TCRdb holds here is the immuneACCESS table cut down to in-frame rearrangements. Part of the clones is not present; checked against another copy, under half of the missing clones reflect an unresolved V gene, and the others are unexplained. This sample gives around 36,000 clones in total; roughly 87% of them show up just once. Roughly 19% of the sample is taken by the ten largest. The TCR was taken from an adult with an advanced solid tumor such as melanoma, head and neck, liver or kidney cancer. The sample in question was CD4+ or CD8+ T cells sorted from blood, obtained in a trial of the OX40 agonist ivuxolimab.

The CDR3 reads as follows: CASSIDLNQPQHF. Here is the DNA: TGTGCCAGTAGTATAGACCTTAATCAGCCCCAGCATTTT. The rearrangement joined TRBV19 to TRBJ1-5; the D gene identity is not certain. There are 13 amino acids in the CDR3, from cysteine to phenylalanine inclusive. CDR3 DNA is the only sequence kept; it has 39 bases, read in frame from the first base. Trimming takes 0 bases from V and 4 bases from J, and the germline ends sit 4 bases apart. CDR1 and CDR2 are drawn from the germline V gene (reference sequence): LNHDA, SQIVND. The CDR3 plus the reference TRBV19 and TRBJ1-5 genes for the other parts give the full variable domain: DGGITQSPKYLFRKEGQNVTLSCEQNLNHDAMYWYRQDPGQGLRLIYYSQIVNDFQKGDIAEGYSVSREKKESFPLTVTSAQKNPTAFYLCASSIDLNQPQHFGDGTRLSIL.